This T cell receptor beta chain was sequenced for a study of cytomegalovirus exposure and HLA in healthy donors. Study-wide results and caveats: Rare TCR sequences dominated, though some public TCRs recurred in many donors. An analysis that came later showed most CMV-associated TCR beta chains appearing HLA-restricted.

PCR was performed using 60 Vbeta and 13 Jbeta primers. The method was immunoSEQ multiplex PCR; TCRdb's version includes in-frame clones alone and lacks a portion of them. The sample consists of roughly 90,000 clones, approximately 80% of them appearing once. This CDR3 spans 16 amino acids. Germline CDR1 MGHRA, CDR2 YSYEKL. V was clipped by 5 bases and J by 1 base; unmatched bases: 10. About this clone: What it recognizes is unknown. In the same sample, other DNA sequences code for this CDR3.

Sequencing was carried out using PBMCs. The clonotype originates from a young man in good health and CMV-seronegative. The V gene is TRBV4-1, the J gene TRBJ2-7, with 8 bases that match TRBD1. CDR3 region: CASSSPPGQGSYEQYF. The CDR3 region has the DNA TGCGCCAGCAGCTCCCCCCCAGGACAGGGTTCCTACGAGCAGTACTTC.